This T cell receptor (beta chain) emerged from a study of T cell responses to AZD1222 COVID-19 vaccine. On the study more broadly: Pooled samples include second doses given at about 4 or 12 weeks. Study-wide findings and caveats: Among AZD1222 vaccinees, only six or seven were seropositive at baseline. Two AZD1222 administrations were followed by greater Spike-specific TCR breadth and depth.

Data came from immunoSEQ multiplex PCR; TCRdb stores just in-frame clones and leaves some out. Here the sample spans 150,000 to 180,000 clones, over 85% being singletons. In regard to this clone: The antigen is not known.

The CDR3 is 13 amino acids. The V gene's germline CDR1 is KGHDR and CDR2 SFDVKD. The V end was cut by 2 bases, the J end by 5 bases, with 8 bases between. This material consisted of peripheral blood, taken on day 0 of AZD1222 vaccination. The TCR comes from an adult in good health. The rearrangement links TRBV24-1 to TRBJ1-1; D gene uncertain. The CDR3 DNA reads TGTGCCACCAGTGATTACATTGGAACTGAAGCTTTCTTT. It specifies CATSDYIGTEAFF.